The present entry profiles one TCR beta chain with its context. This entry belongs to a study of technical replicates of blood from a handful of donors. Profiling relied on immunoSEQ multiplex PCR, and the TCRdb table lists in-frame clones only, not all of them. In the table there are almost 85,000 clones, approximately 97% of which are singletons. V lost 1 base to trimming and J lost 7 bases, with 8 bases between them. This CDR3 region has 13 residues. Germline CDR1 and CDR2: LNHDA and SQIVND (reference sequence). This clonotype was obtained from a human donor in good health. Sequenced sample: T cells isolated from PBMCs. The V and J genes are TRBV19 and TRBJ2-1; D not certain. The CDR3 loop is CASSIAPGNEQFF. The CDR3 nucleotides are TGTGCCAGTAGTATAGCCCCCGGGAATGAGCAGTTCTTC.